The TCR beta chain described here comes from a study of blood T cell repertoires in COVID-19. In the source study's methods: Using reference gene primer amplification, nucleated cell counts were estimated. Sequencing was performed with immunoSEQ multiplex PCR; in TCRdb, only in-frame clones are kept and a portion is missing. V and J calls and clone size are given by that table; D and trimming were obtained from the DNA. The sample shows 180,000 or so clones, over 75% of them seen only once. This CDR3 region has 14 residues. Trimming removed 1 base at V and 6 bases at J, with 12 bases between. Germline V gene sequence: CDR1 SEHNR, CDR2 FQNEAQ (reference sequence). Living in about 25 US areas, the participants were between roughly 18 and 90 years of age.

This TCR came from a human donor with acute COVID-19. The donor label of this sample is uncertain. Source material: PBMCs or T cells enriched from blood (not recorded which). V is TRBV7-9 and J is TRBJ1-2, with unresolved D. The CDR3 is CASSLEPTVDGYTF. The CDR3 nucleotides read TGTGCCAGCAGCTTAGAACCGACTGTTGATGGCTACACCTTC.